This TCR beta chain was obtained from a study of cytomegalovirus exposure and HLA in healthy donors. This CDR3 region has 15 residues. Germline V gene lookup returns CDR1 MNHEY and CDR2 SVGAGI. Trimming took off 4 bases at V and 9 bases at J, with 18 bases between the two ends. Comments on this clone: What it recognizes is unknown.

The PCR employed 60 Vbeta primers together with 13 Jbeta primers. Here immunoSEQ multiplex PCR was the method, and the copy in TCRdb shows in-frame clones only, minus some. The sample records about 85,000 clones, about 80% being singletons. Findings and limits, study-wide: Reported findings show TCR beta sequences accurately forecast HLA-A and HLA-B alleles in most subjects. Likely technical artifact: a cluster of highly shared sequence variants. The sole available immune exposure information was CMV serostatus.

The TCR sequence derives from a woman aged 45-65 years in good health and CMV-seropositive. Specimen: PBMCs. The chain couples TRBV6-5 to TRBJ1-4; maybe TRBD1 (5 bases). The CDR3 loop reads CASSSRLSGGQKLFF. DNA of the CDR3: TGTGCCAGCAGTTCCCGTTTATCCGGGGGTCAAAAACTGTTTTTT.